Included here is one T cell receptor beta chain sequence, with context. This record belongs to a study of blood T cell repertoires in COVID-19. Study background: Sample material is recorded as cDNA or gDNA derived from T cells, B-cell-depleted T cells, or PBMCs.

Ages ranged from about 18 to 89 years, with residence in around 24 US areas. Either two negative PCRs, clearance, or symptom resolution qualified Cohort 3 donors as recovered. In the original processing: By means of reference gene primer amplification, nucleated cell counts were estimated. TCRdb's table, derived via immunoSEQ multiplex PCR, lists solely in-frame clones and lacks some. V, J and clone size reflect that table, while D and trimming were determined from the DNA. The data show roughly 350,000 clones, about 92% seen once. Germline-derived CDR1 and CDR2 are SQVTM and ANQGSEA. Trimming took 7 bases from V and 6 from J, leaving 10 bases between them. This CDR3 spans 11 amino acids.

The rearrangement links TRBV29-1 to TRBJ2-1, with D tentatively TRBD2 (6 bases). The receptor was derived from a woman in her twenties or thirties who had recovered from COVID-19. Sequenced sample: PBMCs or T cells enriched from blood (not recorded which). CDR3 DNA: TGCAGCGAGAAGGGACTCAATGAGCAGTTCTTC. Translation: CSEKGLNEQFF.